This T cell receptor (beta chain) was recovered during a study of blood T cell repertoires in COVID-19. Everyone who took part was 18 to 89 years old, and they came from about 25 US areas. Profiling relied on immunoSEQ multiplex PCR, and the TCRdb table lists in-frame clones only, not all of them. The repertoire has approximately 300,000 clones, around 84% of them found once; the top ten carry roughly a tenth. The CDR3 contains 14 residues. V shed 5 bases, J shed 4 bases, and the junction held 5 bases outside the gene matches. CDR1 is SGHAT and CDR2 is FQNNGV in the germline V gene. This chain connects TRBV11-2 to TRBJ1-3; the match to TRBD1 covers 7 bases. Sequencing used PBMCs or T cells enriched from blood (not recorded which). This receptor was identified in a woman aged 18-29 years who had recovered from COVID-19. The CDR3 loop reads CASSLQGTGNTIYF. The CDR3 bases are TGTGCCAGCAGCCTACAGGGGACCGGAAACACCATATATTTT. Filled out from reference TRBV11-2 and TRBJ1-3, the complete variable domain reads EAGVAQSPRYKIIEKRQSVAFWCNPISGHATLYWYQQILGQGPKLLIQFQNNGVVDDSQLPKDRFSAERLKGVDSTLKIQPAKLEDSAVYLCASSLQGTGNTIYFGEGSWLTVV.